The rows below give T cell receptor beta chains drawn from one sample of a study of cytomegalovirus exposure and HLA in healthy donors. Clones were sequenced by immunoSEQ multiplex PCR, and TCRdb holds only the in-frame ones, with some missing. The sample holds roughly 46,000 clones. The sample consisted of PBMCs. Every receptor here comes from a woman between 40 and 55 years old in good health and CMV-seronegative. Each CDR3 is given with its conserved first and last residue. The order of the fields is CDR3 protein, CDR3 DNA, V gene, D gene, CDR3 length, J gene. D genes are given only for firm matches.

CASSYGTSIDTQYF TGTGCCAGCAGTTACGGGACTAGCATCGATACGCAGTATTTT TRBV6-5 TRBD2 14 TRBJ2-3
CASRRTGKYEQFF TGTGCCAGCCGACGGACAGGGAAGTATGAGCAGTTCTTC TRBV6-5 TRBD1 13 TRBJ2-1
CASQMGAGVLDNEQFF TGTGCCAGCCAGATGGGAGCGGGAGTTTTAGACAATGAGCAGTTCTTC TRBV6-6 TRBD2 16 TRBJ2-1
CASSGGTVTDYGYTF TGTGCCAGCAGCGGAGGGACAGTCACGGACTATGGCTACACCTTC TRBV7-9 TRBD1 15 TRBJ1-2
CASSVRGVDGYTF TGTGCCAGCAGTGTTCGCGGCGTGGATGGCTACACCTTC TRBV2 - 13 TRBJ1-2
CASSPPGTGGKGYTF TGTGCCAGCTCACCACCGGGGACAGGGGGAAAGGGCTACACCTTC TRBV18 TRBD1 15 TRBJ1-2
CASSLLGGGNTEAFF TGTGCCAGCAGTTTATTAGGGGGCGGGAACACTGAAGCTTTCTTT TRBV27 TRBD1 15 TRBJ1-1
CASSLPPRTSGSYEQYF TGTGCCAGCAGTCTCCCCCCTAGGACTAGCGGCTCCTACGAGCAGTACTTC TRBV28 TRBD2 17 TRBJ2-7
CASSLSDGSDQPQHF TGCGCCAGCAGCCTGTCTGACGGGAGCGATCAGCCCCAGCATTTT TRBV5-1 - 15 TRBJ1-5
CSAMTGCGYTF TGCAGTGCTATGACAGGGTGTGGCTACACCTTC TRBV20-1 TRBD1 11 TRBJ1-2
CASSKDRAGHQPQHF TGTGCCAGCTCGAAGGACAGGGCGGGCCATCAGCCCCAGCATTTT TRBV18 TRBD1 15 TRBJ1-5
CASSQLNTRLLSGAEEFF TGTGCCAGCAGTCAACTTAACACTAGACTTTTAAGCGGGGCGGAGGAGTTCTTC TRBV7-9 TRBD2 18 TRBJ2-1
CAISESGVWTDMNTEAFF TGTGCCATCAGTGAGTCAGGGGTTTGGACAGACATGAACACTGAAGCTTTCTTT TRBV10-3 - 18 TRBJ1-1